The 4 T cell receptor beta chains in this list originate from one sample, sequenced in a study of blood T cell repertoires in COVID-19. Produced via immunoSEQ multiplex PCR; TCRdb's table is partial and in-frame only. The repertoire holds 100,000 to 150,000 clones, with 84% as singletons. Sample: peripheral blood. These TCRs come from a man aged 60-69 years with acute or convalescent COVID-19.

The chain links TRBV6-5 to TRBJ2-7; D not resolved. V lost 6 bases and J 5 bases, leaving 11 bases between the germline ends. This CDR3 region has 12 residues. Germline assignment: CDR1 MNHEY and CDR2 SVGAGI. The CDR3 protein is CASRIDRDEQYF. The CDR3 coding sequence is TGTGCCAGCAGAATAGATCGGGACGAGCAGTACTTC.

This sequence joins TRBV11-2 and TRBJ1-1; D not certain. The germline CDR1 and CDR2 sequences are SGHAT and FQNNGV. Trimming took 3 bases from V and 6 from J, leaving 11 bases between them. The CDR3 sequence is 13 residues long. The CDR3 reads CASSLETVAEAFF. The CDR3 DNA reads TGTGCCAGCAGCTTGGAGACGGTCGCTGAAGCTTTCTTT.

V is TRBV5-1 and J is TRBJ2-5, with D possibly matching TRBD2 (5 bases). Trimming pared 4 bases from V and 6 bases from J, leaving 10 bases between. The CDR3 is 12 amino acids. Germline CDR1 SGHRS, CDR2 YFSETQ. CDR3 DNA: TGCGCCAGCAGCGAGGACGGGAAGACCCAGTACTTC. Protein: CASSEDGKTQYF.

CDR3: CASSDLAGQNKGYTF. The CDR3 region has the DNA TGTGCCAGCAGTGACCTGGCAGGCCAAAATAAAGGCTACACCTTC. The chain is built from TRBV6-1 and TRBJ1-2; D is uncertain. The germline V gene encodes CDR1 MNHNS and CDR2 SASEGT. V shed 3 bases and J shed 8 bases, with 19 bases lying between them. The CDR3 length is 15 residues.